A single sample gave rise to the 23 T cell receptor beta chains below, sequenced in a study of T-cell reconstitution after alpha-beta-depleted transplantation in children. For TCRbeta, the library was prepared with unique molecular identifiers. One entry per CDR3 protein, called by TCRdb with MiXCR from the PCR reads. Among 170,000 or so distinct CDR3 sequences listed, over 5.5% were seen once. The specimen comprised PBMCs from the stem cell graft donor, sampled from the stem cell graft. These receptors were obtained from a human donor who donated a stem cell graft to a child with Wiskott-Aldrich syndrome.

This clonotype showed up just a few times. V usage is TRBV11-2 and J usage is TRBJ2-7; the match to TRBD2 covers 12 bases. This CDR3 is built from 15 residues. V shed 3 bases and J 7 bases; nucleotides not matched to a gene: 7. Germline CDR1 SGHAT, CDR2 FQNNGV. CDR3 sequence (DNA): TGTGCCAGCAGCTTTTCCACTAGCGGGGGGAGTGAGCAGTACTTC. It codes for CASSFSTSGGSEQYF.

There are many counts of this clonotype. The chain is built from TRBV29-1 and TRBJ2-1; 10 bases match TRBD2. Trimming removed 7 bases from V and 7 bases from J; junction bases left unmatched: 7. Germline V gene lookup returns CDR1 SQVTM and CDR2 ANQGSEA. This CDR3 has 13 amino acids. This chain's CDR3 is CSAPGTSVNEQFF. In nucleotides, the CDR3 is TGCAGCGCCCCCGGGACTAGCGTGAATGAGCAGTTCTTC.

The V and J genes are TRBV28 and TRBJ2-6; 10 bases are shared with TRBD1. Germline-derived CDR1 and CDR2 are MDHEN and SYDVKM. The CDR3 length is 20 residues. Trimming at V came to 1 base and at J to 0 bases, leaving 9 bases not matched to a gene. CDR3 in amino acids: CASSLYWDRGSRSGANVLTF. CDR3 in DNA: TGTGCCAGCAGTTTATATTGGGACAGGGGCTCCCGCTCTGGGGCCAACGTCCTGACTTTC.

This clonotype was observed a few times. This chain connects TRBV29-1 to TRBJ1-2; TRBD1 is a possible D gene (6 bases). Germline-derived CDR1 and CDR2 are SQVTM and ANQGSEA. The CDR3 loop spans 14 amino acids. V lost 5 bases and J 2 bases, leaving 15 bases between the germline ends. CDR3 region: CSVLGRGSNYGYTF. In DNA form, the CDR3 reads TGCAGCGTTTTGGGCAGGGGATCCAACTATGGCTACACCTTC.

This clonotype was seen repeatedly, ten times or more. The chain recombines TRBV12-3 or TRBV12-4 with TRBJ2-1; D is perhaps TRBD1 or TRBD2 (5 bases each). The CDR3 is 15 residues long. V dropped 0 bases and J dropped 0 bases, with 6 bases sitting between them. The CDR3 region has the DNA TGTGCCAGCAGTTTAGCGGGACCCTCCTACAATGAGCAGTTCTTC. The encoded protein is CASSLAGPSYNEQFF.

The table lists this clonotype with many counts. The CDR3 DNA reads TGTGCCAGCCGAAAGCGGGTCTCCTACAATGAGCAGTTCTTC. Translation: CASRKRVSYNEQFF. The rearrangement links TRBV3-1 to TRBJ2-1; possibly TRBD2 for D (6 bases). Germline V gene lookup returns CDR1 LGHDT and CDR2 YNNKEL (reference sequence). There are 14 residues in the CDR3. V shed 8 bases and J shed 0 bases, with 11 bases lying between them.

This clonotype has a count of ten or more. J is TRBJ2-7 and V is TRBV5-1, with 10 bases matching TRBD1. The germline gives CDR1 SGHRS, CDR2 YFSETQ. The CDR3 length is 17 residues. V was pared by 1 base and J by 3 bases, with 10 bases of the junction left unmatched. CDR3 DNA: TGCGCCAGCAGCTTGATGGGACAGGGGTCCCTCGACTACGAGCAGTACTTC. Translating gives CASSLMGQGSLDYEQYF. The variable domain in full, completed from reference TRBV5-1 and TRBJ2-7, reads KAGVTQTPRYLIKTRGQQVTLSCSPISGHRSVSWYQQTPGQGLQFLFEYFSETQRNKGNFPGRFSGRQFSNSRSEMNVSTLELGDSALYLCASSLMGQGSLDYEQYFGPGTRLTVT.

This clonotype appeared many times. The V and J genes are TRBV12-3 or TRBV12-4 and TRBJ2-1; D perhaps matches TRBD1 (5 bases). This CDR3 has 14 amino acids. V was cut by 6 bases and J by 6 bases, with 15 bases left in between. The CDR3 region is CASRLAGLGNEQFF. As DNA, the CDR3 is TGTGCCAGCAGACTGGCAGGGCTCGGCAATGAGCAGTTCTTC.

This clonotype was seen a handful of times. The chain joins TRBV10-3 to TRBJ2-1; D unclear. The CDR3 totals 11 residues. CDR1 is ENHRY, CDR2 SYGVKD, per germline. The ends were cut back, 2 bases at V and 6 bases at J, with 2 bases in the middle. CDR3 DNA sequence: TGTGCCATCAGTGAGGGCAATGAGCAGTTCTTC. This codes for CAISEGNEQFF.

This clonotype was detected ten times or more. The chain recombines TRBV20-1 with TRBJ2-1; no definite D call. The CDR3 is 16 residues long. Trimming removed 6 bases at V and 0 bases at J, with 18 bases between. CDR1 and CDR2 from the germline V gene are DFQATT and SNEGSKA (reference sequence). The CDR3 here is CSASRPGLSSYNEQFF. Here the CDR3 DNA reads TGCAGTGCCAGTCGGCCGGGCCTCAGCTCCTACAATGAGCAGTTCTTC.

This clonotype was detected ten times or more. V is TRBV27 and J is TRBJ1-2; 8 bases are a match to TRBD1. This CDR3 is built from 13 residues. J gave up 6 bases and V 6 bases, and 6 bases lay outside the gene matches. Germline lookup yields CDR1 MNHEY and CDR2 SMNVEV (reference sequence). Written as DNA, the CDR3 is TGTGCCAGCAGCCTAAGGACAGGGCATGGCTACACCTTC. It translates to CASSLRTGHGYTF.

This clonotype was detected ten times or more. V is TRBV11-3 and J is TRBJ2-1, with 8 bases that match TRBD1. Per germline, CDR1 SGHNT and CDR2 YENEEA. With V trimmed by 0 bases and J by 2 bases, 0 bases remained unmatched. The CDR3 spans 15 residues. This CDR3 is CASSLDRGPYNEQFF. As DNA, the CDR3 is TGTGCCAGCAGCTTAGACAGGGGGCCCTACAATGAGCAGTTCTTC.

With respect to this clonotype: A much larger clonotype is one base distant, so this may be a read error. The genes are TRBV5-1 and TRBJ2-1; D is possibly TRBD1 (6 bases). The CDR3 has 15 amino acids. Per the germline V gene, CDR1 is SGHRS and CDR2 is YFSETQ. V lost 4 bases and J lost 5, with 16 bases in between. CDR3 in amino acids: CASSTSGTINNEQFF. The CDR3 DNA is TGCGCCAGCAGCACTTCCGGGACAATAAACAATGAGCAGTTCTTC.

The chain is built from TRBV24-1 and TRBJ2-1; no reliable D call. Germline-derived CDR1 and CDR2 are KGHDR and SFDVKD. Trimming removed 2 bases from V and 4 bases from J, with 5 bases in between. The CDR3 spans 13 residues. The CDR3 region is CATSDYIYNEQFF. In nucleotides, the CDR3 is TGTGCCACCAGTGATTATATATACAATGAGCAGTTCTTC.

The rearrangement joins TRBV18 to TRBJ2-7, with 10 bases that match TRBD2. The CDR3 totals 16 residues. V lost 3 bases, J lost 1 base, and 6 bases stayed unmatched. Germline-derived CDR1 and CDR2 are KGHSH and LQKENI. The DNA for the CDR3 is TGTGCCAGCTCACCCGTTAGCGGGAGGTATTCCTACGAGCAGTACTTC. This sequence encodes CASSPVSGRYSYEQYF.

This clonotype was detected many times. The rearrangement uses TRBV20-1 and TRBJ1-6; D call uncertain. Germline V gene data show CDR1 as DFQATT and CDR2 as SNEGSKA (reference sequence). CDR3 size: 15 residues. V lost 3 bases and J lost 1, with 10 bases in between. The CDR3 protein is CSASQGISYNSPLHF. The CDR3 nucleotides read TGCAGTGCTAGTCAAGGGATTTCCTATAATTCACCCCTCCACTTT.

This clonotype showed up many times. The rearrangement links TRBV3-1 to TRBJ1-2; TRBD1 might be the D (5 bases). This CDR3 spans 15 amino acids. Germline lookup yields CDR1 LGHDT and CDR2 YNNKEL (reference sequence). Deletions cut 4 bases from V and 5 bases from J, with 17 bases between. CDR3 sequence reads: CASSPNGGPIYGYTF. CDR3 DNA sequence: TGTGCCAGCAGCCCCAACGGGGGACCGATTTATGGCTACACCTTC.

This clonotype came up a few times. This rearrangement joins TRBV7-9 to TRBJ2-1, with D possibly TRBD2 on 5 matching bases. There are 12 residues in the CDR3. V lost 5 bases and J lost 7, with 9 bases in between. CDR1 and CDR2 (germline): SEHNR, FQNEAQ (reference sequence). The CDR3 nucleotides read TGTGCCAGCAGCCCGACGGGAAATGAGCAGTTCTTC. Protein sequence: CASSPTGNEQFF.

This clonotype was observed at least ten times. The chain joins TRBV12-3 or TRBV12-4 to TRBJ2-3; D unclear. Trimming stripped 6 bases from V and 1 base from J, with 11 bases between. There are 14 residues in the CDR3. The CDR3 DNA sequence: TGTGCCAGCAGCAAAGGTGCTGGCACAGATACGCAGTATTTT. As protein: CASSKGAGTDTQYF.

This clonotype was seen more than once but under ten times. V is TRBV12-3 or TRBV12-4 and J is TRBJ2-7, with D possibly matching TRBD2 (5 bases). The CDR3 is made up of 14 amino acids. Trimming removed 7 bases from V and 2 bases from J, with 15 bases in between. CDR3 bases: TGTGCCAGCAACTATGCGGGCGTCGCCTACGAGCAGTACTTC. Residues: CASNYAGVAYEQYF.

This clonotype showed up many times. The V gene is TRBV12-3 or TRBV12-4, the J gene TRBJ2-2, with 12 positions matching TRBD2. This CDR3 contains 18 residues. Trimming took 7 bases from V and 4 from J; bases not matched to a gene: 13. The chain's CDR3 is CASTEGLAGGPGTGELFF. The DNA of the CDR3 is TGTGCCAGCACAGAGGGGCTAGCGGGAGGGCCAGGCACCGGGGAGCTGTTTTTT.

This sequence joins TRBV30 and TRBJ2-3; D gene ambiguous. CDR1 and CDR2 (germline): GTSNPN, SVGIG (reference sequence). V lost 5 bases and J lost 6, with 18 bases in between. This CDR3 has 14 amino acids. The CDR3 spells CAWALGWQTDTQYF. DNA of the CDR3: TGTGCCTGGGCCCTCGGGTGGCAGACGGATACGCAGTATTTT.

CDR3: CASSDVQGSGGNTGELFF. The CDR3 nucleotides read TGTGCCAGCAGTGACGTGCAGGGTAGCGGGGGTAACACCGGGGAGCTGTTTTTT. The chain uses TRBV25-1 and TRBJ2-2; TRBD2 matches at 9 bases. The CDR3 totals 18 residues. The J segment lost 2 bases and the V segment lost 3 bases, leaving 10 bases of the junction unmatched. Germline V gives CDR1 MGHDK, CDR2 SYGVNS.